A selection of T cell receptor beta chains follows, all from one sample in a study of T cell repertoires in cytomegalovirus infection. From the reads, TCRdb called clonotypes with MiXCR, one entry per CDR3 protein. The table shows roughly 640,000 distinct CDR3 sequences, with 24% occurring only once. The sequenced material came from CD8+ T cells from PBMCs. Receptor source: a human donor in good health (CMV status not recorded). Some clones in this sample may be carry-over from other donors' samples. The CDR3 runs from the conserved cysteine through the conserved F or W. Each record gives: J gene, D gene, V gene, clone size, CDR3 length, CDR3 DNA, CDR3 protein. A D gene is named only where the DNA matches it firmly. The size of a clone is reported for some rows only, either as once, few or many, or as a class for expanded clones.

j_gene: TRBJ1-1
d_gene: -
v_gene: TRBV6-6
abundance: few
len: 11
CDR3nt: TGTGCCAGCAGTCCAGGGTTTGAAGCTTTCTTT
CDR3aa: CASSPGFEAFF

j_gene: TRBJ1-3
d_gene: -
v_gene: TRBV14
abundance: few
len: 18
CDR3nt: TGTGCCAGCAGCCAAGGAGTGGGGACACTAAGCTCTGGAAACACCATATATTTT
CDR3aa: CASSQGVGTLSSGNTIYF

j_gene: TRBJ2-1
d_gene: -
v_gene: TRBV12-3/TRBV12-4
abundance: once
len: 13
CDR3nt: TGTGCCAGCTTAGGGTTTCCCTACAATGAGCAGTTCTTC
CDR3aa: CASLGFPYNEQFF

j_gene: TRBJ2-1
d_gene: TRBD2
v_gene: TRBV19
abundance: -
len: 15
CDR3nt: TGTGCCAGTAGTCGGACTAGCGGTGATTTCGATGAGCAGTTCTTC
CDR3aa: CASSRTSGDFDEQFF

j_gene: TRBJ2-5
d_gene: -
v_gene: TRBV12-3/TRBV12-4
abundance: many
len: 12
CDR3nt: TGTGCCAGCAGGACAGGGAGGGAGACCCAGTACTTC
CDR3aa: CASRTGRETQYF

j_gene: TRBJ2-3
d_gene: TRBD2
v_gene: TRBV29-1
abundance: -
len: 16
CDR3nt: TGCAGCGTTGATGGTAGCGGGGATCCCCGCACAGATACGCAGTATTTT
CDR3aa: CSVDGSGDPRTDTQYF

j_gene: TRBJ2-4
d_gene: -
v_gene: TRBV7-9
abundance: few
len: 14
CDR3nt: TGTGCCAGCAGCCCTAGGGAAGCAAGGAACATTCAGTACTTC
CDR3aa: CASSPREARNIQYF

j_gene: TRBJ2-6
d_gene: -
v_gene: TRBV7-9
abundance: many
len: 13
CDR3nt: TGTGCCAGCAGGGACCCGGGGGCCAACGTCCTGACTTTC
CDR3aa: CASRDPGANVLTF

j_gene: TRBJ2-3
d_gene: -
v_gene: TRBV5-6
abundance: many
len: 18
CDR3nt: TGTGCCAGCAGCATTAAGCCCCCCACTAGATTGAGCACAGATACGCAGTATTTT
CDR3aa: CASSIKPPTRLSTDTQYF

j_gene: TRBJ2-2
d_gene: -
v_gene: TRBV19
abundance: few
len: 18
CDR3nt: TGTGCCAGTAAAAATACGGCCCTTGGAAGGCCCGGGGCCGGGGAGCTGTTTTTT
CDR3aa: CASKNTALGRPGAGELFF

j_gene: TRBJ1-2
d_gene: TRBD1
v_gene: TRBV7-8
abundance: many
len: 16
CDR3nt: TGTGCCAGCAGCTATAAGCCCCGGGACAGGGGGGTAGGCTACACCTTC
CDR3aa: CASSYKPRDRGVGYTF

j_gene: TRBJ2-3
d_gene: -
v_gene: TRBV4-1
abundance: -
len: 15
CDR3nt: TGCACCAGCAGCCACCTAGCCGCTAGCACAGATACGCAGTATTTT
CDR3aa: CTSSHLAASTDTQYF

j_gene: TRBJ2-3
d_gene: TRBD2
v_gene: TRBV7-6
abundance: many
len: 15
CDR3nt: TGTGCCAGCAGCACCCTAGCGGGGGGCACAGATACGCAGTATTTT
CDR3aa: CASSTLAGGTDTQYF

j_gene: TRBJ1-2
d_gene: -
v_gene: TRBV6-5
abundance: many
len: 16
CDR3nt: TGTGCCAGCAGTTCCGCGCGAGGGACATCTAACTATGGCTACACCTTC
CDR3aa: CASSSARGTSNYGYTF

j_gene: TRBJ2-1
d_gene: -
v_gene: TRBV7-9
abundance: -
len: 15
CDR3nt: TGTGCCAGCAGCCATACAGTGTTACCTTACAATGAGCAGTTCTTC
CDR3aa: CASSHTVLPYNEQFF

j_gene: TRBJ1-2
d_gene: -
v_gene: TRBV28
abundance: many
len: 15
CDR3nt: TGTGCCAGCAGTTTAACATGGACGGCTAACTATGGCTACACCTTC
CDR3aa: CASSLTWTANYGYTF

j_gene: TRBJ1-2
d_gene: -
v_gene: TRBV14
abundance: -
len: 13
CDR3nt: TGTGTCAGCAGCCCCGGGACGGAGGGGGGCTACACCTTC
CDR3aa: CVSSPGTEGGYTF

j_gene: TRBJ1-2
d_gene: TRBD1
v_gene: TRBV7-9
abundance: many
len: 14
CDR3nt: TGTGCCAGCAGCTTAACCGGGACAGGATATGGCTACACCTTC
CDR3aa: CASSLTGTGYGYTF

j_gene: TRBJ1-4
d_gene: -
v_gene: TRBV7-2
abundance: many
len: 14
CDR3nt: TGTGCCAGCAGCCCTTTTCTGGTTAATGAAAAACTGTTTTTT
CDR3aa: CASSPFLVNEKLFF

j_gene: TRBJ2-2
d_gene: -
v_gene: TRBV20-1
abundance: few
len: 17
CDR3nt: TGCAGTGCTAGAGACATAGCTGCCTTTTTCAGTCCCGGGGAGCTGTTTTTT
CDR3aa: CSARDIAAFFSPGELFF

j_gene: TRBJ2-7
d_gene: -
v_gene: TRBV2
abundance: -
len: 12
CDR3nt: TGTGCCAGCAAAGACAGCCCCTACGAGCAGTACTTC
CDR3aa: CASKDSPYEQYF

j_gene: TRBJ2-1
d_gene: TRBD2
v_gene: TRBV7-9
abundance: few
len: 13
CDR3nt: TGTGCCCTCGGAAGGGGACTAAACAATGAGCAGTTCTTC
CDR3aa: CALGRGLNNEQFF

j_gene: TRBJ1-2
d_gene: -
v_gene: TRBV29-1
abundance: -
len: 14
CDR3nt: TGCAGCGTTGAAGATCCCGTCCATACATATGGCTACACCTTC
CDR3aa: CSVEDPVHTYGYTF

j_gene: TRBJ2-1
d_gene: TRBD2
v_gene: TRBV25-1
abundance: few
len: 16
CDR3nt: TGTGCCAGCAGTGAATGGGTCGGGGGGATCCACAATGAGCAGTTCTTC
CDR3aa: CASSEWVGGIHNEQFF

j_gene: TRBJ1-5
d_gene: TRBD1
v_gene: TRBV27
abundance: -
len: 15
CDR3nt: TGTGCCAGTTCCGCCGGGACAGGGATGTGGCAGCCCCAGCATTTT
CDR3aa: CASSAGTGMWQPQHF

j_gene: TRBJ1-2
d_gene: -
v_gene: TRBV20-1
abundance: few
len: 15
CDR3nt: TGCAGTGCTAGAGGTCGAGGAGTTATAGGGTATGGCTACACCTTC
CDR3aa: CSARGRGVIGYGYTF

j_gene: TRBJ2-3
d_gene: -
v_gene: TRBV29-1
abundance: -
len: 11
CDR3nt: TGCAGCGTCCCAACCGAAAATACGCAGTATTTT
CDR3aa: CSVPTENTQYF

j_gene: TRBJ2-7
d_gene: -
v_gene: TRBV4-1
abundance: -
len: 13
CDR3nt: TGCGCCAGCAGCCAAGAAGTGGCCTTGGAGCAGCACTTC
CDR3aa: CASSQEVALEQHF

j_gene: TRBJ1-2
d_gene: TRBD1
v_gene: TRBV20-1
abundance: -
len: 14
CDR3nt: TGCAGTGCTGACCGGACAGGGAGTTCCTATGGCTACACCTTC
CDR3aa: CSADRTGSSYGYTF

j_gene: TRBJ2-1
d_gene: TRBD1
v_gene: TRBV13
abundance: -
len: 16
CDR3nt: TGTGCCAACAGCTCGGTGGGACAGATGTCCTACAATGAGCAGTTCTTC
CDR3aa: CANSSVGQMSYNEQFF

j_gene: TRBJ2-6
d_gene: TRBD1
v_gene: TRBV4-1
abundance: -
len: 18
CDR3nt: TGCGCCAGCAGCCAATTGGGACAGACCACCGTCGGGGCCAACGTCCTGACTTTC
CDR3aa: CASSQLGQTTVGANVLTF

j_gene: TRBJ1-1
d_gene: -
v_gene: TRBV6-5
abundance: many
len: 14
CDR3nt: TGTGCCACCTTGCTTCTAGGCATGAACACTGAAGCTTTCTTT
CDR3aa: CATLLLGMNTEAFF

j_gene: TRBJ1-2
d_gene: TRBD1
v_gene: TRBV6-2/TRBV6-3
abundance: -
len: 15
CDR3nt: TGTGCCAGCAGTTCTACAGGGGGCTCAATGTATGGCTACACCTTC
CDR3aa: CASSSTGGSMYGYTF

j_gene: TRBJ1-6
d_gene: -
v_gene: TRBV20-1
abundance: few
len: 16
CDR3nt: TGCAGTGCTAGAGATCAAAGGAGCTCCTATAATTCACCCCTCCACTTT
CDR3aa: CSARDQRSSYNSPLHF

j_gene: TRBJ2-7
d_gene: -
v_gene: TRBV2
abundance: -
len: 9
CDR3nt: TGTGCCAGCAGCACCTCGGGGTACTTC
CDR3aa: CASSTSGYF